Included here is one T cell receptor beta chain sequence, with context. This entry comes from a study of T cell repertoires in cytomegalovirus infection. One entry per CDR3 protein, called by TCRdb with MiXCR from the reads. The sample records 680,000 or so distinct CDR3 sequences, roughly a third being singletons. The length of the CDR3 is 15 residues. V lost 1 base, J lost 9 bases, and 8 bases stayed unmatched. This clonotype originated in a human donor in good health (CMV status not recorded). Some clones in this sample may be carry-over from other donors' samples. Input material: PBMCs. The chain has TRBV12-3 or TRBV12-4 and TRBJ2-3; 9 bases line up with TRBD1. Here the CDR3 reads CASSLGTGDSITQYF. The CDR3 nucleotides read TGTGCCAGCAGTTTAGGGACAGGGGATAGCATCACGCAGTATTTT.